The 18 T cell receptor beta chains below all came from one sample that was sequenced in a study of shared clonotypes between healthy human individuals. Assay: immunoSEQ multiplex PCR; the TCRdb copy retains only in-frame clones and omits some. Of roughly 1,100,000 clones listed, around 76% are singletons. Sequences were obtained from memory CD4+ T cells sorted from blood. Indicated subset: CD45RA-negative fraction. The receptors stem from a man younger than 35 in good health.

The chain carries TRBV6-5 and TRBJ1-1; D may be TRBD1 (6 bases). Trimming took off 0 bases at V and 6 bases at J, with 17 bases between the two ends. Germline CDR1 and CDR2: MNHEY and SVGAGI. The CDR3 spans 16 residues. CDR3 coding DNA: TGTGCCAGCAGTTACTCCACCACAACAGGGCATGCTGAAGCTTTCTTT. Protein sequence: CASSYSTTTGHAEAFF.

The gene calls are TRBV7-2 and TRBJ2-1, with 10 bases aligning to TRBD2. The germline V gene has CDR1 SGHTA and CDR2 FQGNSA. The CDR3 runs 14 residues. Trimming at V came to 6 bases and at J to 7 bases, leaving 6 bases not matched to a gene. CDR3 residues: CASRSGGAGNEQFF. CDR3 DNA: TGTGCCAGCAGGAGCGGGGGGGCAGGTAATGAGCAGTTCTTC.

This clone appeared once. This chain joins TRBV5-1 and TRBJ2-4; D is tentatively TRBD1 or TRBD2 (5 bases each). The CDR3 runs 16 residues. Trimming took 4 bases from V and 8 from J, leaving 22 bases between them. Germline V gives CDR1 SGHRS, CDR2 YFSETQ. In nucleotides, the CDR3 is TGCGCCAGCAGCGCCTTACCGGGACCTCAGCCGGACATTCAGTACTTC. Translation gives CASSALPGPQPDIQYF.

With regard to this clone: At one boundary the junction diverges from the germline segment, which might be a read error. Other nucleotide sequences from this sample produce the same CDR3. The gene calls are TRBV5-1 and TRBJ2-6; unclear D gene. Germline V gene lookup returns CDR1 SGHRS and CDR2 YFSETQ. This CDR3 region has 15 residues. The CDR3 is CASSLPGSGANVLTF. CDR3 DNA: TGTGCCAGCAGCTTGCCCGGGTCAGGGGCCAACGTCCTGACTTTC.

The chain recombines TRBV7-2 with TRBJ2-7; the D is unclear. Trimming took 1 base from V and 2 from J, leaving 18 bases between them. The CDR3 runs to 17 residues. Germline loops: CDR1 SGHTA, CDR2 FQGNSA. CDR3: CASSLGGVGFPTYEQYF. The CDR3, as DNA: TGTGCCAGCAGCTTAGGAGGCGTCGGATTCCCCACCTACGAGCAGTACTTC.

There are a few counts of this clone. J is TRBJ2-5 and V is TRBV11-2, with 12 bases matching TRBD2. Per the germline V gene, CDR1 is SGHAT and CDR2 is FQNNGV. The CDR3 sequence is 15 residues long. Trimming removed 6 bases from V and 4 bases from J; junction bases left unmatched: 6. The CDR3 DNA reads TGTGCCAGCAGTCCTAGCGGGGGGGCAGGAGAGACCCAGTACTTC. As protein: CASSPSGGAGETQYF.

There are many counts of this clone. The genes are TRBV5-1 and TRBJ1-2; 8 bases fit TRBD1. The CDR3 sequence is 13 residues long. Unmatched junction bases numbered 1, after V lost 0 bases and J lost 6 bases. Germline assignment: CDR1 SGHRS and CDR2 YFSETQ. DNA for the CDR3: TGCGCCAGCAGCTTGGCAGGGGGCGATGGCTACACCTTC. It specifies CASSLAGGDGYTF.

The chain uses TRBV9 and TRBJ2-7; 9 nucleotides agree with TRBD2. Trimming cost V 0 bases and J 7 bases; bases outside gene matches: 8. The germline V gene has CDR1 SGDLS and CDR2 YYNGEE. CDR3 length equals 15 residues. DNA for the CDR3: TGTGCCAGCAGCGTAGATCCCAGCGGGGGGCGGGAGCAGTACTTC. This codes for CASSVDPSGGREQYF.

The V gene is TRBV13, the J gene TRBJ2-3, with TRBD2 identical over 10 bases. V trimming: 4 bases; J trimming: 4 bases; junction bases outside the gene matches: 8. CDR1 and CDR2 from the germline V gene are PRHDT and FYEKMQ (reference sequence). CDR3 length equals 16 residues. The CDR3: CASSWPSGSSSDTQYF. Written as DNA, the CDR3 is TGTGCCAGCAGCTGGCCTAGCGGGAGTTCGTCAGATACGCAGTATTTT.

J is TRBJ2-3 and V is TRBV4-1; D call uncertain. Trimming cost V 2 bases and J 10 bases, with 7 bases left between them. Germline values: CDR1 MGHRA, CDR2 YSYEKL. The CDR3 loop spans 11 amino acids. CDR3 coding DNA: TGCGCCAGCAGCCAACTTGGGGCGCAGTATTTT. Its protein is CASSQLGAQYF.

The J gene is TRBJ1-2, the V gene TRBV9; the D is unclear. Germline V gives CDR1 SGDLS, CDR2 YYNGEE. The V end lost 4 bases, the J end lost 8 bases, and 9 bases lay between the germline ends. This CDR3 region has 11 residues. The CDR3 DNA reads as TGTGCCAGCAGCCGGGAAGGGGGCTACACCTTC. This translates into CASSREGGYTF.

The table lists this clone with a count of one. V gene TRBV27 combines with J gene TRBJ1-2, with 9 nucleotides matching TRBD1. The CDR3 has 15 amino acids. V gave up 6 bases and J gave up 5 bases; unmatched junction bases: 10. Germline V lookup: CDR1 MNHEY, CDR2 SMNVEV (reference sequence). CDR3 coding DNA: TGTGCCAGCAGCCGAACCTCACAGGGGGCTTATGGCTACACCTTC. Protein product: CASSRTSQGAYGYTF.

Comment on this clone: The identical CDR3 is also encoded by other nucleotide sequences in the sample. V is TRBV10-3 and J is TRBJ1-5, with a weak D call TRBD1 (5 bases). The V and J ends lost 9 bases and 2 bases respectively, with 11 bases between them. The CDR3 has 13 residues. The germline gives CDR1 ENHRY, CDR2 SYGVKD. CDR3 coding DNA: TGTGCCATTGGCGGGGGAGGCAATCAGCCCCAGCATTTT. As protein: CAIGGGGNQPQHF.

The V call is TRBV30, the J call TRBJ1-5; weak D call: TRBD1 (6 bases). The CDR3 is 13 residues long. With 5 bases removed from V and 7 bases from J, the gap between germline ends came to 15 bases. Germline lookup yields CDR1 GTSNPN and CDR2 SVGIG (reference sequence). The CDR3 region is CAWGPGARQPQHF. Here the CDR3 DNA reads TGTGCCTGGGGTCCAGGGGCAAGGCAGCCCCAGCATTTT.

CDR3 sequence reads: CASSEAVGRAGTQYF. The CDR3 bases are TGTGCCAGCAGTGAAGCGGTCGGGAGGGCCGGGACCCAGTACTTC. The rearrangement uses TRBV2 and TRBJ2-5; 8 bases are shared with TRBD2. Germline CDR1 is SNHLY and CDR2 is FYNNEI. This CDR3 is built from 15 residues. Trimming took 0 bases from V and 7 from J; bases not matched to a gene: 7.

The chain joins TRBV19 to TRBJ1-6; D uncertain. The CDR3 sequence is 13 residues long. V lost 3 bases to trimming and J lost 9 bases, with 9 bases between them. Per the germline V gene, CDR1 is LNHDA and CDR2 is SQIVND (reference sequence). CDR3 coding DNA: TGTGCCAGTAGTATCAAAGAGGGTTCACCCCTCCACTTT. Protein sequence: CASSIKEGSPLHF.

V usage is TRBV10-3 and J usage is TRBJ2-2; no clear D gene. The length of the CDR3 is 15 residues. Germline V gene lookup returns CDR1 ENHRY and CDR2 SYGVKD. Trimming took off 0 bases at V and 5 bases at J, with 10 bases between the two ends. The CDR3 sequence: CAISESRPETGELFF. The CDR3, as DNA: TGTGCCATCAGTGAGTCCCGTCCGGAGACCGGGGAGCTGTTTTTT.

V and J are TRBV7-8 and TRBJ2-7; a possible D gene is TRBD2 (6 bases). This CDR3 has 17 amino acids. Trimming left V 4 bases short and J 2 bases short, with 21 bases between. Germline V gives CDR1 SGHVS, CDR2 FQNEAQ. DNA of the CDR3: TGTGCCAGCAGCTCCCGGTTCGAGGGGAGGAAAACCTACGAGCAGTACTTC. Amino acids: CASSSRFEGRKTYEQYF. The whole variable domain, filled in from reference TRBV7-8 and TRBJ2-7, reads GAGVSQSPRYKVAKRGQDVALRCDPISGHVSLFWYQQALGQGPEFLTYFQNEAQLDKSGLPSDRFFAERPEGSVSTLKIQRTQQEDSAVYLCASSSRFEGRKTYEQYFGPGTRLTVT.